This note documents a single T cell receptor beta chain sequence. The antigen is unknown. The data belong to a study of Graves' ophthalmopathy and Graves' hyperthyroidism. Regarding the study as a whole: Detection in blood was also observed for most expanded thyroid clonotypes above 0.001 frequency. The model predicted ophthalmopathy progression with around 69% sensitivity and approximately 72% specificity.

Scientists amplified the TCR beta CDR3 regions from RNA transcripts. Investigators did first-round RT-PCR with HTBI primers, then second-round multiplex PCR. TCRdb processed the multiplex PCR reads anew with MiXCR; each CDR3 protein has one entry. The top ten hold over 8.5% of the sample, which has around 1,000,000 distinct CDR3 sequences, roughly 35% seen once. Among the exclusions were patients with other autoimmune diseases, uncontrolled infections, pregnancy or lactation. The diagnostic workup employed clinical symptoms, serum thyroxine, TRAb, thyroid ultrasound and orbital computed tomography. Germline assignment: CDR1 SEHNR and CDR2 FQNEAQ (reference sequence). The CDR3 runs to 15 residues. The V end lost 5 bases, the J end lost 3 bases, and 17 bases lay between the germline ends.

The chain uses TRBV7-9 and TRBJ2-7, with D possibly matching TRBD1 (6 bases). The sequenced sample consisted of peripheral blood or thyroid tissue (not recorded which). The clonotype originates from an adult man with Graves' hyperthyroidism. The CDR3 DNA is TGTGCCAGCAGCCCCCCGGACAGAGCGAACTACGAGCAGTACTTC. It encodes CASSPPDRANYEQYF.